The rows below give T cell receptor beta chains drawn from one sample of a study of OX40 agonist ivuxolimab in advanced cancers. Produced via immunoSEQ multiplex PCR; TCRdb's table is partial and in-frame only. Of tens of thousands of clones listed, around 85% were seen once; the top ten hold 4%. Sample: CD4+ or CD8+ T cells sorted from blood, taken in a trial of the OX40 agonist ivuxolimab. The receptor source for this set is an adult with an advanced solid tumor such as melanoma, head and neck, liver or kidney cancer. Each CDR3 is given with its conserved first and last residue. A D gene is named only where the DNA matches it firmly. Expanded clones get a size class; other rows say once, few or many, or leave the size out.

clone_size: -; v_call: TRBV7-6; cdr3_length: 16; d_call: TRBD2; j_call: TRBJ2-3; cdr3_aa: CASSKGLAGGTDTQYF; cdr3_nt: TGTGCCAGCAGCAAAGGACTAGCGGGAGGCACAGATACGCAGTATTTT
clone_size: -; v_call: TRBV27; cdr3_length: 15; d_call: TRBD2; j_call: TRBJ2-1; cdr3_aa: CASSRDSGGALEQFF; cdr3_nt: TGTGCCAGCAGTCGGGATAGCGGGGGGGCCCTTGAGCAGTTCTTC
clone_size: -; v_call: TRBV5-5; cdr3_length: 16; d_call: -; j_call: TRBJ2-7; cdr3_aa: CASSLYSGLQFYEQYF; cdr3_nt: TGTGCCAGCAGCTTGTATTCGGGGCTACAGTTTTACGAGCAGTACTTC
clone_size: -; v_call: TRBV2; cdr3_length: 14; d_call: TRBD1; j_call: TRBJ1-2; cdr3_aa: CASSFGQGGYGYTF; cdr3_nt: TGTGCCAGCAGTTTTGGACAGGGAGGCTATGGCTACACCTTC
clone_size: few; v_call: TRBV7-3; cdr3_length: 13; d_call: -; j_call: TRBJ1-2; cdr3_aa: CASSSQRGGGYTF; cdr3_nt: TGTGCCAGCAGCTCTCAGAGAGGTGGTGGCTACACCTTC
clone_size: -; v_call: TRBV5-4; cdr3_length: 14; d_call: TRBD1; j_call: TRBJ2-3; cdr3_aa: CAQQQGVTADTQYF; cdr3_nt: TGTGCCCAGCAGCAGGGGGTGACGGCAGATACGCAGTATTTT
clone_size: -; v_call: TRBV2; cdr3_length: 12; d_call: -; j_call: TRBJ2-7; cdr3_aa: CASSGGAYEQYF; cdr3_nt: TGTGCCAGCAGTGGGGGGGCATACGAGCAGTACTTC
clone_size: -; v_call: TRBV19; cdr3_length: 14; d_call: TRBD1; j_call: TRBJ2-7; cdr3_aa: CASSMTGQVYEQYF; cdr3_nt: TGTGCCAGTAGTATGACAGGACAGGTCTACGAGCAGTACTTC
clone_size: few; v_call: TRBV28; cdr3_length: 15; d_call: TRBD2; j_call: TRBJ2-1; cdr3_aa: CASSSTSGIYNEQFF; cdr3_nt: TGTGCCAGCAGTTCGACTAGCGGCATATACAATGAGCAGTTCTTC
clone_size: -; v_call: TRBV28; cdr3_length: 12; d_call: -; j_call: TRBJ1-4; cdr3_aa: CASSLLGGKLFF; cdr3_nt: TGTGCCAGCAGTTTATTGGGGGGAAAACTGTTTTTT
clone_size: -; v_call: TRBV15; cdr3_length: 14; d_call: TRBD2; j_call: TRBJ2-1; cdr3_aa: CATKGGSSYNEQFF; cdr3_nt: TGTGCCACTAAGGGCGGGAGTTCCTACAATGAGCAGTTCTTC
clone_size: -; v_call: TRBV18; cdr3_length: 16; d_call: TRBD1; j_call: TRBJ2-2; cdr3_aa: CASSPRTGGNTGELFF; cdr3_nt: TGTGCCAGCTCACCTAGGACAGGCGGGAACACCGGGGAGCTGTTTTTT
clone_size: -; v_call: TRBV4-1; cdr3_length: 13; d_call: -; j_call: TRBJ2-7; cdr3_aa: CASSQDPGSEQYF; cdr3_nt: TGCGCCAGCAGCCAAGATCCGGGGAGCGAGCAGTACTTC
clone_size: -; v_call: TRBV2; cdr3_length: 14; d_call: -; j_call: TRBJ2-7; cdr3_aa: CAIPGAGNLVGQYF; cdr3_nt: TGTGCCATCCCTGGGGCAGGAAACTTAGTCGGGCAGTACTTC
clone_size: few; v_call: TRBV19; cdr3_length: 15; d_call: -; j_call: TRBJ2-7; cdr3_aa: CASSPPTRPPTVQYF; cdr3_nt: TGTGCCAGTAGTCCACCCACCCGCCCCCCGACCGTGCAGTACTTC
clone_size: -; v_call: TRBV18; cdr3_length: 12; d_call: -; j_call: TRBJ2-7; cdr3_aa: CASSPGPPEQYF; cdr3_nt: TGTGCCAGCTCACCGGGACCCCCCGAGCAGTACTTC
clone_size: -; v_call: TRBV10-2; cdr3_length: 15; d_call: TRBD1; j_call: TRBJ1-6; cdr3_aa: CASSKDRVYNSPLHF; cdr3_nt: TGCGCCAGCAGTAAGGACAGGGTGTACAATTCACCCCTCCACTTT
clone_size: -; v_call: TRBV7-8; cdr3_length: 20; d_call: TRBD2; j_call: TRBJ2-1; cdr3_aa: CASSLHFTSLTSGVYNEQFF; cdr3_nt: TGTGCCAGCAGCTTACACTTCACCTCCCTCACTAGCGGGGTATACAATGAGCAGTTCTTC
clone_size: -; v_call: TRBV2; cdr3_length: 12; d_call: -; j_call: TRBJ1-2; cdr3_aa: CASRGASGGYTF; cdr3_nt: TGTGCCAGCAGGGGGGCTTCGGGTGGCTACACCTTC
clone_size: -; v_call: TRBV9; cdr3_length: 14; d_call: -; j_call: TRBJ2-3; cdr3_aa: CASSVEGNTDTQYF; cdr3_nt: TGTGCCAGCAGCGTAGAGGGGAATACAGATACGCAGTATTTT
clone_size: -; v_call: TRBV6-5; cdr3_length: 13; d_call: -; j_call: TRBJ2-7; cdr3_aa: CASSQTATYEQYF; cdr3_nt: TGTGCCAGCAGCCAAACAGCGACCTACGAGCAGTACTTC
clone_size: -; v_call: TRBV10-2; cdr3_length: 12; d_call: -; j_call: TRBJ2-7; cdr3_aa: CASLPGGHEQYF; cdr3_nt: TGCGCCAGCCTTCCTGGGGGACACGAGCAGTACTTC
clone_size: -; v_call: TRBV2; cdr3_length: 11; d_call: -; j_call: TRBJ2-3; cdr3_aa: CASRLALTQYF; cdr3_nt: TGTGCCAGCAGGCTAGCGTTAACGCAGTATTTT
clone_size: -; v_call: TRBV6-5; cdr3_length: 16; d_call: -; j_call: TRBJ1-2; cdr3_aa: CASSYSRSGGIYGYTF; cdr3_nt: TGTGCCAGCAGTTACTCGAGGTCAGGAGGGATCTATGGCTACACCTTC
clone_size: -; v_call: TRBV4-1; cdr3_length: 18; d_call: -; j_call: TRBJ2-2; cdr3_aa: CASSQKTAATANTGELFF; cdr3_nt: TGCGCCAGCAGCCAAAAAACCGCCGCGACAGCGAACACCGGGGAGCTGTTTTTT
clone_size: -; v_call: TRBV7-6; cdr3_length: 14; d_call: -; j_call: TRBJ1-6; cdr3_aa: CASSSSSYNSPLHF; cdr3_nt: TGTGCCAGCAGCTCCAGCTCCTATAATTCACCCCTCCACTTT
clone_size: -; v_call: TRBV28; cdr3_length: 14; d_call: -; j_call: TRBJ2-7; cdr3_aa: CASSGTSRRDEQYF; cdr3_nt: TGTGCCAGCAGTGGTACGTCCCGGCGCGACGAGCAGTACTTC
clone_size: once; v_call: TRBV28; cdr3_length: 15; d_call: TRBD1; j_call: TRBJ1-6; cdr3_aa: CASSSETGSYSPLHF; cdr3_nt: TGTGCCAGCAGTTCTGAGACAGGGAGTTATTCACCCCTCCACTTT
clone_size: -; v_call: TRBV7-9; cdr3_length: 16; d_call: TRBD1; j_call: TRBJ1-1; cdr3_aa: CASSDGQGRERTEAFF; cdr3_nt: TGTGCCAGCAGCGATGGACAGGGTCGAGAGAGGACTGAAGCTTTCTTT
clone_size: -; v_call: TRBV5-1; cdr3_length: 11; d_call: -; j_call: TRBJ2-3; cdr3_aa: CASSATDTQYF; cdr3_nt: TGCGCCAGCAGCGCCACAGATACGCAGTATTTT
clone_size: -; v_call: TRBV2; cdr3_length: 15; d_call: TRBD2; j_call: TRBJ2-1; cdr3_aa: CASSGSGGLGNEQFF; cdr3_nt: TGTGCCAGCAGTGGAAGCGGGGGGCTTGGCAATGAGCAGTTCTTC
clone_size: -; v_call: TRBV28; cdr3_length: 14; d_call: -; j_call: TRBJ1-6; cdr3_aa: CASSLGQGYSPLHF; cdr3_nt: TGTGCCAGCAGTTTAGGGCAGGGATATTCACCCCTCCACTTT
clone_size: -; v_call: TRBV7-9; cdr3_length: 19; d_call: TRBD1; j_call: TRBJ1-5; cdr3_aa: CASSLGGPRGAYSNQPQHF; cdr3_nt: TGTGCCAGCAGCTTAGGTGGCCCCAGGGGGGCTTATAGCAATCAGCCCCAGCATTTT
clone_size: -; v_call: TRBV7-9; cdr3_length: 14; d_call: -; j_call: TRBJ1-1; cdr3_aa: CASSRVGENTEAFF; cdr3_nt: TGTGCCAGCAGCAGGGTTGGGGAGAACACTGAAGCTTTCTTT
clone_size: -; v_call: TRBV7-9; cdr3_length: 14; d_call: TRBD2; j_call: TRBJ2-5; cdr3_aa: CASRAGAGEETQYF; cdr3_nt: TGTGCCAGCAGGGCGGGAGCGGGGGAAGAGACCCAGTACTTC
clone_size: -; v_call: TRBV25-1; cdr3_length: 13; d_call: -; j_call: TRBJ1-1; cdr3_aa: CASSESWGTEAFF; cdr3_nt: TGTGCCAGCAGTGAATCTTGGGGCACTGAAGCTTTCTTT
clone_size: -; v_call: TRBV6-6; cdr3_length: 14; d_call: TRBD2; j_call: TRBJ2-1; cdr3_aa: CASQLAGEMNEQFF; cdr3_nt: TGTGCCAGTCAACTAGCGGGAGAAATGAATGAGCAGTTCTTC
clone_size: -; v_call: TRBV28; cdr3_length: 15; d_call: TRBD2; j_call: TRBJ2-1; cdr3_aa: CASSTGTSSYNEQFF; cdr3_nt: TGTGCCAGCAGCACCGGGACTAGCAGCTACAATGAGCAGTTCTTC
clone_size: -; v_call: TRBV28; cdr3_length: 15; d_call: -; j_call: TRBJ2-7; cdr3_aa: CASSSSGSHSYEQYF; cdr3_nt: TGTGCCAGCAGTTCCAGCGGTTCCCACTCCTACGAGCAGTACTTC
clone_size: -; v_call: TRBV19; cdr3_length: 14; d_call: -; j_call: TRBJ1-1; cdr3_aa: CASSKGGGRGEAFF; cdr3_nt: TGTGCCAGTAGTAAGGGTGGGGGCCGAGGTGAAGCTTTCTTT
clone_size: -; v_call: TRBV5-5; cdr3_length: 15; d_call: -; j_call: TRBJ2-1; cdr3_aa: CASSLRLGGHNEQFF; cdr3_nt: TGTGCCAGCAGCTTGCGGCTAGGGGGTCACAATGAGCAGTTCTTC
clone_size: -; v_call: TRBV14; cdr3_length: 18; d_call: TRBD2; j_call: TRBJ2-2; cdr3_aa: CASSPRLAGGPITGELFF; cdr3_nt: TGTGCCAGCAGCCCAAGACTAGCGGGAGGGCCAATCACCGGGGAGCTGTTTTTT
clone_size: -; v_call: TRBV7-8; cdr3_length: 17; d_call: -; j_call: TRBJ2-3; cdr3_aa: CASSLPIKPGTTDTQYF; cdr3_nt: TGTGCCAGCAGCCTCCCCATTAAGCCGGGAACCACAGATACGCAGTATTTT
clone_size: -; v_call: TRBV5-1; cdr3_length: 14; d_call: TRBD2; j_call: TRBJ2-7; cdr3_aa: CASSLNGGSGEQYF; cdr3_nt: TGCGCCAGCAGCTTGAACGGCGGGAGCGGAGAGCAGTACTTC
clone_size: -; v_call: TRBV27; cdr3_length: 13; d_call: -; j_call: TRBJ2-4; cdr3_aa: CASSFLEGQKSYF; cdr3_nt: TGTGCCAGCAGCTTCTTGGAGGGACAGAAATCCTACTTC
clone_size: -; v_call: TRBV7-9; cdr3_length: 12; d_call: -; j_call: TRBJ2-7; cdr3_aa: CASSLPAYEQYF; cdr3_nt: TGTGCCAGCAGCTTACCCGCCTACGAGCAGTACTTC
clone_size: -; v_call: TRBV6-1; cdr3_length: 15; d_call: TRBD1; j_call: TRBJ1-4; cdr3_aa: CASSDIGQGYEKLFF; cdr3_nt: TGTGCCAGCAGTGATATCGGACAGGGCTATGAAAAACTGTTTTTT
clone_size: once; v_call: TRBV27; cdr3_length: 13; d_call: -; j_call: TRBJ2-7; cdr3_aa: CASSLYGVPEQYF; cdr3_nt: TGTGCCAGCAGTTTATATGGGGTCCCCGAGCAGTACTTC
clone_size: once; v_call: TRBV10-3; cdr3_length: 14; d_call: -; j_call: TRBJ1-1; cdr3_aa: CAISESGRTTEAFF; cdr3_nt: TGTGCCATCAGTGAGTCCGGACGAACCACTGAAGCTTTCTTT
clone_size: -; v_call: TRBV7-6; cdr3_length: 15; d_call: TRBD1; j_call: TRBJ2-1; cdr3_aa: CASSLRDRGPGEQFF; cdr3_nt: TGTGCCAGCAGCTTACGGGACAGGGGGCCGGGTGAGCAGTTCTTC
clone_size: -; v_call: TRBV30; cdr3_length: 14; d_call: -; j_call: TRBJ1-3; cdr3_aa: CAWSPSRSGNTIYF; cdr3_nt: TGTGCCTGGAGTCCCTCGAGAAGTGGAAACACCATATATTTT
clone_size: -; v_call: TRBV5-6; cdr3_length: 16; d_call: TRBD1; j_call: TRBJ2-3; cdr3_aa: CASSSGTGRSTDTQYF; cdr3_nt: TGTGCCAGCAGCTCCGGGACAGGGAGAAGCACAGATACGCAGTATTTT
clone_size: -; v_call: TRBV14; cdr3_length: 16; d_call: TRBD1; j_call: TRBJ1-2; cdr3_aa: CASSQGSGTGTYGYTF; cdr3_nt: TGTGCCAGCAGCCAAGGGAGCGGGACAGGGACATATGGCTACACCTTC
clone_size: -; v_call: TRBV18; cdr3_length: 16; d_call: -; j_call: TRBJ1-1; cdr3_aa: CASSPYVGRMNTEAFF; cdr3_nt: TGTGCCAGCTCACCATATGTTGGGCGGATGAACACTGAAGCTTTCTTT
clone_size: few; v_call: TRBV9; cdr3_length: 19; d_call: -; j_call: TRBJ1-3; cdr3_aa: CASSPSNVQHRASRNTIYF; cdr3_nt: TGTGCCAGCAGCCCCTCCAACGTGCAGCATCGCGCCTCTAGAAACACCATATATTTT